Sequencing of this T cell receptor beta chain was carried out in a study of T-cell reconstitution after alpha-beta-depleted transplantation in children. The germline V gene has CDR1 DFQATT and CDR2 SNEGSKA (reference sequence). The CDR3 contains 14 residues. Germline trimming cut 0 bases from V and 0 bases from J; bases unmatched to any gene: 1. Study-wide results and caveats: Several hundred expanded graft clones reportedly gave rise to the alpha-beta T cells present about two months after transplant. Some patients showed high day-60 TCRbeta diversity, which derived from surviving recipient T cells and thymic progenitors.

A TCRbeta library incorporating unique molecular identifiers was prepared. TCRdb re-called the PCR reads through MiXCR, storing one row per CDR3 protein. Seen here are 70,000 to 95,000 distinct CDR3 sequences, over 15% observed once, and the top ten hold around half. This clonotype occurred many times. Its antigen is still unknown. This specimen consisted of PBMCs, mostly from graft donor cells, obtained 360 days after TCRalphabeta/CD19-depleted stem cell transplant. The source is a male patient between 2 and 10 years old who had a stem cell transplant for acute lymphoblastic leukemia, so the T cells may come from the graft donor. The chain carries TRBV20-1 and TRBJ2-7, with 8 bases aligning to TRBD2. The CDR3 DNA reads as TGCAGTGCTAGAGAAAGCGGGAGCTCCTACGAGCAGTACTTC. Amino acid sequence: CSARESGSSYEQYF.